This note documents a single T cell receptor beta chain sequence. The sample originates from a study of T-cell reconstitution after alpha-beta-depleted transplantation in children. Preparation of the TCRbeta library was carried out with unique molecular identifiers. TCRdb itself ran the PCR reads through MiXCR, one entry per CDR3 protein. Of roughly 200,000 distinct CDR3 sequences in the sample, approximately 14% were seen once. Trimming cost V 0 bases and J 2 bases, with 7 bases left between them. Germline CDR1 reads MNHEY; CDR2 reads SVGAGI. The CDR3 extends over 15 amino acids. The chain has TRBV6-5 and TRBJ2-2, with D unclear. This receptor was identified in a human donor who donated a stem cell graft to a child with acute lymphoblastic leukemia. Sequenced here: PBMCs from the stem cell graft donor, sampled from the stem cell graft. The CDR3 nucleotides are TGTGCCAGCAGTTACTCGACGATAAACACCGGGGAGCTGTTTTTT. Encoded protein: CASSYSTINTGELFF.